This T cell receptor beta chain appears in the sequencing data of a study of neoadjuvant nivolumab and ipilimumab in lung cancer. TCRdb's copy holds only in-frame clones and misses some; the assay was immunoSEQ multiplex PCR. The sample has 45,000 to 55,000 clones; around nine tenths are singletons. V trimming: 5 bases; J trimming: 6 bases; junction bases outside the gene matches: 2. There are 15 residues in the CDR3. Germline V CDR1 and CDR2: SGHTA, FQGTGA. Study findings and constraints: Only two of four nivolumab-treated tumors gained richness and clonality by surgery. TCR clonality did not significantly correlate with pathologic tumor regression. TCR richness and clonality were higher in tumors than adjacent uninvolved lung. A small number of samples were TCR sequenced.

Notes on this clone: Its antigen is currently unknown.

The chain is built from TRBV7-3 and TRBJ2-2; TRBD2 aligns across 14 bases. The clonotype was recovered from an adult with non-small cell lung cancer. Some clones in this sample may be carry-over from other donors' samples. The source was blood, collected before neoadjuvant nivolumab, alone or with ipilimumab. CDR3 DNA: TGTGCCAGCAGCCAGGGACTAGCGGGAGCCGGGGAGCTGTTTTTT. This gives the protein CASSQGLAGAGELFF.